These T cell receptor beta chains were read from a single sample in a study of beta chain features in type 1 diabetes. Clones were sequenced by immunoSEQ multiplex PCR, and TCRdb holds only the in-frame ones, with some missing. The sample has roughly 150,000 clones, approximately 10% seen once. Specimen: central memory CD4+ T cells from blood. The receptors derive from a young man in good health. Both conserved end residues are part of each CDR3. A D gene is named only where the DNA matches it firmly. Clone size is given for some rows only: seen once, a few or many times, or a class if the clone is expanded.

d_gene: NA
v_gene: TRBV7-3
j_gene: TRBJ2-2
abundance: many
CDR3aa: CASSLAPPGNTGELFF
CDR3nt: TGTGCCAGCAGCTTAGCCCCTCCAGGAAACACCGGGGAGCTGTTTTTT

d_gene: TRBD2
v_gene: TRBV7-3
j_gene: TRBJ2-3
abundance: few
CDR3aa: CASSRSGTSGRGPTDTQYF
CDR3nt: TGTGCCAGCAGCCGCTCCGGGACTAGCGGGAGGGGACCCACAGATACGCAGTATTTT

d_gene: TRBD2
v_gene: TRBV19
j_gene: TRBJ2-2
abundance: few
CDR3aa: CASSIGRSTGELFF
CDR3nt: TGTGCCAGTAGTATCGGGAGGAGCACCGGGGAGCTGTTTTTT

d_gene: TRBD1
v_gene: TRBV2
j_gene: TRBJ2-3
abundance: NA
CDR3aa: CASTLEGAGADTQYF
CDR3nt: TGTGCCAGCACCCTTGAGGGGGCCGGGGCAGATACGCAGTATTTT

d_gene: NA
v_gene: TRBV7-2
j_gene: TRBJ2-1
abundance: few
CDR3aa: CASSFRTAEQFF
CDR3nt: TGTGCCAGCAGCTTCCGGACCGCAGAGCAGTTCTTC

d_gene: TRBD1
v_gene: TRBV2
j_gene: TRBJ2-7
abundance: NA
CDR3aa: CASRSGQGTYEQYF
CDR3nt: TGTGCCAGCAGGTCCGGACAGGGGACCTACGAGCAGTACTTC

d_gene: NA
v_gene: TRBV5-1
j_gene: TRBJ1-5
abundance: few
CDR3aa: CASSVGSLGGGNQPQHF
CDR3nt: TGCGCCAGCAGCGTTGGTTCGTTGGGAGGAGGCAATCAGCCCCAGCATTTT

d_gene: TRBD1
v_gene: TRBV28
j_gene: TRBJ1-1
abundance: NA
CDR3aa: CASSRGTGGGNTEAFF
CDR3nt: TGTGCCAGCAGTCGTGGGACAGGGGGTGGGAACACTGAAGCTTTCTTT

d_gene: NA
v_gene: TRBV29-1
j_gene: TRBJ2-2
abundance: few
CDR3aa: CSVGKGKTNTGELFF
CDR3nt: TGCAGCGTTGGTAAGGGCAAGACGAACACCGGGGAGCTGTTTTTT

d_gene: TRBD1
v_gene: TRBV9
j_gene: TRBJ2-5
abundance: few
CDR3aa: CASSVAKGGPQGTQYF
CDR3nt: TGTGCCAGCAGCGTAGCTAAAGGGGGCCCCCAAGGTACCCAGTACTTC

d_gene: NA
v_gene: TRBV5-1
j_gene: TRBJ2-3
abundance: NA
CDR3aa: CASGRLTDTQYF
CDR3nt: TGCGCCAGCGGGAGACTAACAGATACGCAGTATTTT